The clone carrying this T cell receptor (beta chain) was seen a single time. The antigen is undetermined. This specimen comes from a study of T cell responses to AZD1222 COVID-19 vaccine. Overall study findings and caveats: Close to half of all spike-specific TCRs reportedly target regions of the variants that are unmutated. Sampled repertoires all dated from after the peak T cell response.

Generated by immunoSEQ multiplex PCR, the TCRdb table keeps only in-frame clones and is missing some. The sample yields 160,000 or so clones, around 90% seen once. CDR1 is SGHAT, CDR2 FQNNGV, per germline. Trimming pared 5 bases from V and 9 bases from J, leaving 11 bases between. CDR3 length equals 12 residues. This material consisted of peripheral blood, taken 28 days after the second AZD1222 dose. The genes are TRBV11-2 and TRBJ2-1; weak D call: TRBD2 (6 bases). This sequence was found in an adult who received the AZD1222 COVID-19 vaccine. The CDR3 sequence is CASSLGRSEQFF. The CDR3 bases are TGTGCCAGCAGCCTTGGGAGGAGTGAGCAGTTCTTC.